This T cell receptor beta chain came from a study of breast tumors, draining lymph nodes, adjacent tissues. General observations from the study: Tumor repertoires ranked between lymph nodes and nontumor tissue in diversity, with V and J gene preferences. The data were judged consistent with most tumor T cells coming from lymph node and expanding in tumor.

As to this clonotype: Antigen specificity is unknown.

The germline CDR1 and CDR2 sequences are MNHEY and SMNVEV (reference sequence). The CDR3 has 16 residues. Trimming cost V 6 bases and J 2 bases; bases outside gene matches: 9. TCRdb re-derived calls from the multiplex PCR reads in MiXCR, one entry per CDR3 protein. The sample carries 20,000 to 30,000 distinct CDR3 sequences, roughly 20% recorded once. The rearrangement links TRBV27 to TRBJ2-2; 7 bases agree with TRBD2. This clonotype originated in a female donor with breast cancer. Some clones in this sample may be carry-over from other donors' samples. Sequenced: breast tumor tissue. This CDR3 is CASRAPGRFNTGELFF. The CDR3 nucleotides are TGTGCCAGCAGGGCCCCCGGGAGGTTTAACACCGGGGAGCTGTTTTTT.